The 9 T cell receptor beta chains presented below share a single source sample, sequenced in a study of T cells after somatic rescue of genetic block. Profiled with immunoSEQ multiplex PCR; TCRdb holds only in-frame clones, not every one. The sample lists some 14,000 clones, just over 70% occurring once. Material: peripheral blood mononuclear cells (PBMCs). All receptors come from a man younger than 35.

The sample holds a few counts of this clone. The chain is built from TRBV5-3 and TRBJ2-2; D is undetermined. TRBV5-3 is noted as an ORF with a role that remains uncertain. Trimming removed 0 bases at V and 5 bases at J, with 11 bases between. The CDR3 spans 15 residues. The CDR3 DNA sequence: TGTGCCAGAAGCTTGGCCGACGGGCCTACCGGGGAGCTGTTTTTT. This codes for CARSLADGPTGELFF.

V usage is TRBV18 and J usage is TRBJ2-1; 9 nucleotides match TRBD1. Losses at the gene ends were 5 bases for V and 3 bases for J; bases not matched to a gene: 5. The CDR3 consists of 15 residues. The germline CDR1 and CDR2 sequences are KGHSH and LQKENI. The CDR3 sequence is CASSTQGAVYNEQFF. In DNA form, the CDR3 reads TGTGCCAGCTCAACACAGGGGGCAGTCTACAATGAGCAGTTCTTC.

The chain is built from TRBV7-9 and TRBJ1-2; TRBD1 is a possible D gene (6 bases). Per germline, CDR1 SEHNR and CDR2 FQNEAQ (reference sequence). The CDR3 runs to 15 residues. Trimming left V 0 bases short and J 4 bases short, with 12 bases between. The CDR3 DNA is TGTGCCAGCAGCTTAGCTCTAGGGGGAACCTATGGCTACACCTTC. It translates to CASSLALGGTYGYTF.

This clone has only a few counts. This chain links TRBV2 with TRBJ2-7; 7 bases are shared with TRBD2. Germline assignment: CDR1 SNHLY and CDR2 FYNNEI. The CDR3 sequence is 12 residues long. Germline trimming cut 5 bases from V and 6 bases from J; bases unmatched to any gene: 4. CDR3 nucleotides: TGTGCCAGCAGTTACCCGGGAGGCGAGCAGTACTTC. This translates into CASSYPGGEQYF.

This clone was observed many times. The chain recombines TRBV4-1 with TRBJ1-2; D gene ambiguous. The germline CDR1 and CDR2 sequences are MGHRA and YSYEKL. The CDR3 extends over 15 amino acids. The V end was cut by 3 bases, the J end by 0 bases, with 11 bases between. CDR3 amino acids: CASSQPGRPNYGYTF. The CDR3 nucleotides are TGCGCCAGCAGCCAGCCCGGACGTCCTAACTATGGCTACACCTTC.

The CDR3 sequence: CASSLRERDGDNEQFF. In DNA form, the CDR3 reads TGTGCCAGCAGTTTAAGGGAGCGGGATGGTGACAATGAGCAGTTCTTC. V and J are TRBV27 and TRBJ2-1; 7 nucleotides line up with TRBD2. The junction had 9 bases not matched to a gene; V was cut back by 2 bases and J by 5 bases. CDR3 size: 16 residues. Germline V gene data show CDR1 as MNHEY and CDR2 as SMNVEV (reference sequence).

The gene calls are TRBV10-1 and TRBJ2-5; no clear D gene. This CDR3 contains 15 residues. V lost 2 bases, J lost 0 bases, and 10 bases lay in between. Germline V gene lookup returns CDR1 WNHNN and CDR2 SYGVQD (reference sequence). CDR3 coding DNA: TGCGCCAGCAGTGAGGCTACTCTACACCAAGAGACCCAGTACTTC. Amino acid sequence: CASSEATLHQETQYF.

V usage is TRBV10-3 and J usage is TRBJ1-6; D might be TRBD1 (5 bases). The CDR3 length is 15 residues. Germline V lookup: CDR1 ENHRY, CDR2 SYGVKD. The V end lost 2 bases, the J end lost 5 bases, and 10 bases lay between the germline ends. The CDR3 DNA sequence: TGTGCCATCAGTGAGGGCAGGGAAAATAATTCACCCCTCCACTTT. It encodes CAISEGRENNSPLHF.

This clone was found a few times. V is TRBV19 and J is TRBJ1-1; D gene uncertain. The CDR3 spans 14 residues. Germline V gene sequence: CDR1 LNHDA, CDR2 SQIVND (reference sequence). Between the trimmed V and J ends, which lost 4 bases and 2 bases, there was a span of 11 bases. CDR3 residues: CASSRALYNTEAFF. Written as DNA, the CDR3 is TGTGCCAGTAGTAGGGCACTCTACAACACTGAAGCTTTCTTT. Full variable domain (outside the CDR3, taken from reference TRBV19 and TRBJ1-1): DGGITQSPKYLFRKEGQNVTLSCEQNLNHDAMYWYRQDPGQGLRLIYYSQIVNDFQKGDIAEGYSVSREKKESFPLTVTSAQKNPTAFYLCASSRALYNTEAFFGQGTRLTVV.